The subject of this entry is one T cell receptor (beta chain). These data are taken from a study of T cell responses to AZD1222 COVID-19 vaccine. Here immunoSEQ multiplex PCR was the method, and the copy in TCRdb shows in-frame clones only, minus some. Among about 140,000 clones, about 90% were seen once, and the ten largest hold 2.5% to 4%. CDR1 and CDR2 (germline): SGHDT, YYEEEE. The germline V and J ends were trimmed by 0 bases and 1 base, with 13 bases remaining between them. The CDR3 is 16 amino acids. This rearrangement joins TRBV5-6 to TRBJ1-1, with D unresolved. Here the sequenced sample was peripheral blood, taken 28 days after the second AZD1222 dose. The receptor comes from an adult who received the AZD1222 COVID-19 vaccine. CDR3 region: CASSLGGPLGNTEAFF. The DNA for the CDR3 is TGTGCCAGCAGCTTGGGAGGCCCGCTAGGGAACACTGAAGCTTTCTTT.